The 5 T cell receptor beta chains in this list originate from one sample, sequenced in a study of cytomegalovirus exposure and HLA in healthy donors. 13 Jbeta primers and 60 Vbeta primers were used for the PCR. The repertoire was sequenced with immunoSEQ multiplex PCR; TCRdb's copy has only in-frame clones and lacks some. The data show more than 85,000 clones, approximately 77% seen once. Sequencing input: PBMCs. The source is a female donor in good health and CMV-seronegative.

The chain couples TRBV5-4 to TRBJ2-1, with TRBD2 identical over 10 bases. V gave up 4 bases and J gave up 2 bases; unmatched junction bases: 9. Germline CDR1 and CDR2: SGHNT and YYREEE (reference sequence). This CDR3 spans 17 amino acids. The CDR3: CASSPPAGGGTYNEQFF. CDR3 nucleotide sequence: TGTGCCAGCAGCCCACCAGCGGGAGGGGGGACCTACAATGAGCAGTTCTTC.

This clone appeared a single time. The chain employs TRBV30 and TRBJ1-1; 7 bases line up with TRBD1. The germline gives CDR1 GTSNPN, CDR2 SVGIG (reference sequence). The junction had 6 bases not matched to a gene; V was cut back by 7 bases and J by 7 bases. The CDR3 is 11 amino acids. The CDR3 sequence: CAYTRDSEAFF. DNA for the CDR3: TGTGCCTATACACGGGACAGTGAAGCTTTCTTT.

V and J are TRBV9 and TRBJ2-7, with D possibly TRBD1 on 5 matching bases. Germline CDR1 SGDLS, CDR2 YYNGEE. V lost 6 bases to trimming and J lost 4 bases, with 17 bases between them. The CDR3 is 14 residues long. In DNA form, the CDR3 reads TGTGCCAGCACCCTTAAGGACACGACTTACGAGCAGTACTTC. This codes for CASTLKDTTYEQYF.

This clone came up once. The rearrangement joins TRBV6-6 to TRBJ2-7, with 9 bases lining up with TRBD1. This CDR3 is built from 16 residues. Trimming at V came to 5 bases and at J to 3 bases, leaving 11 bases not matched to a gene. Germline CDR1 MNHNY, CDR2 SVGAGI (reference sequence). The CDR3 DNA reads TGTGCCAGCAGTGGGGTAGGGGGACAGGGCCTCTACGAGCAGTACTTC. This sequence encodes CASSGVGGQGLYEQYF.

The chain employs TRBV2 and TRBJ2-7; tentatively, D is TRBD1 (6 bases). Per germline, CDR1 SNHLY and CDR2 FYNNEI. Trimming cost V 3 bases and J 3 bases, with 15 bases left between them. The CDR3 is 15 residues long. The chain's CDR3 is CASSDTAGDGYEQYF. In DNA form, the CDR3 reads TGTGCCAGCAGTGACACGGCAGGGGATGGCTACGAGCAGTACTTC.